This TCR beta chain was sequenced during a study of blood T cell repertoires in COVID-19. The table came from immunoSEQ multiplex PCR; TCRdb's copy has only in-frame clones and leaves some out. Of tens of thousands of clones in the sample, approximately 88% were seen once. This CDR3 is 16 amino acids long. Losses at the gene ends were 3 bases for V and 5 bases for J; bases not matched to a gene: 7. Germline CDR1 reads SGDLS; CDR2 reads YYNGEE. This clone was counted once. Sample: peripheral blood. This chain uses TRBV9 with TRBJ2-5; 13 positions match TRBD2. This receptor was taken from a woman in her sixties or seventies with acute or convalescent COVID-19. The CDR3 here is CASSGTSGRAVETQYF. CDR3 DNA sequence: TGTGCCAGCAGCGGTACTAGCGGGAGGGCCGTGGAGACCCAGTACTTC. Based on the CDR3 plus reference TRBV9 and TRBJ2-5, the full variable domain is DSGVTQTPKHLITATGQRVTLRCSPRSGDLSVYWYQQSLDQGLQFLIQYYNGEERAKGNILERFSAQQFPDLHSELNLSSLELGDSALYFCASSGTSGRAVETQYFGPGTRLLVL.